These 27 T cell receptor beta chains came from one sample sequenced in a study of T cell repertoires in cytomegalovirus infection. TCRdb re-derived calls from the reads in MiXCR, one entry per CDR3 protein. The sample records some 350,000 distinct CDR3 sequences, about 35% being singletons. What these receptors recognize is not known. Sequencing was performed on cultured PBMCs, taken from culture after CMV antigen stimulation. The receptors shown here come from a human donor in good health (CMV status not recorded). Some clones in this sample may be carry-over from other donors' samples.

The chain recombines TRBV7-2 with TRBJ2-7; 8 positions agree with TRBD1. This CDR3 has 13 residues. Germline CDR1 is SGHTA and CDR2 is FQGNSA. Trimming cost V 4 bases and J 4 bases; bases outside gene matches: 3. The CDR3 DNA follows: TGTGCCAGCAGCTCCTGGACAGGGTACGAGCAGTACGTC. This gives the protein CASSSWTGYEQYV.

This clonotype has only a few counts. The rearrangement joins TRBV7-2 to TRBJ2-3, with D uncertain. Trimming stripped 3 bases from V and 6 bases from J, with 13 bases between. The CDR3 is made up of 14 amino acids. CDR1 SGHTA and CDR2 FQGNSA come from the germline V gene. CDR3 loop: CASSFEPDQDTQYF. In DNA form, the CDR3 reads TGTGCCAGCAGCTTCGAGCCGGACCAGGATACGCAGTATTTT.

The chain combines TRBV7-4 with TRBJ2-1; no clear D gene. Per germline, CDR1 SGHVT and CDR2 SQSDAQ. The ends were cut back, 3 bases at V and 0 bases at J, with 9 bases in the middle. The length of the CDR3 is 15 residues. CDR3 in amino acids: CASSLRMSSYNEQFF. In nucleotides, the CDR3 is TGTGCCAGCAGCTTGCGGATGAGCTCCTACAATGAGCAGTTCTTC.

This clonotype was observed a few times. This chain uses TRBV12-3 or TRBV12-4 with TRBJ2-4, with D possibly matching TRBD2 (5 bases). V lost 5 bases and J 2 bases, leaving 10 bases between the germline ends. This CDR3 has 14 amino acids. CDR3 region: CASSRDYPKNIQYF. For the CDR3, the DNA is TGTGCCAGCAGTCGAGACTATCCCAAAAACATTCAGTACTTC.

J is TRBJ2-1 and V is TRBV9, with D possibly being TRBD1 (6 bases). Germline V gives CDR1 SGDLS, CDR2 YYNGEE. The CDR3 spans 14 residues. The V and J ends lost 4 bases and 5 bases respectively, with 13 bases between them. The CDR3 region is CASSFYRDDNEQFF. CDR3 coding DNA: TGTGCCAGCAGCTTTTACAGGGACGACAATGAGCAGTTCTTC. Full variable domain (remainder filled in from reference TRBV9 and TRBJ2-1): DSGVTQTPKHLITATGQRVTLRCSPRSGDLSVYWYQQSLDQGLQFLIQYYNGEERAKGNILERFSAQQFPDLHSELNLSSLELGDSALYFCASSFYRDDNEQFFGPGTRLTVL.

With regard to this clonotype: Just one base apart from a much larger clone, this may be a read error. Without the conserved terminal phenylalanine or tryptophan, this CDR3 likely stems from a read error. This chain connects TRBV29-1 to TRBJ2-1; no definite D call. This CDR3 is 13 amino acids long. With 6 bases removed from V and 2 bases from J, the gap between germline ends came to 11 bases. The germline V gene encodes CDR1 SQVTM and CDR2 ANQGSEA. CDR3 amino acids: CSVESSTYNEQFC. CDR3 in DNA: TGCAGCGTAGAGTCGTCCACCTACAATGAGCAGTTCTGC.

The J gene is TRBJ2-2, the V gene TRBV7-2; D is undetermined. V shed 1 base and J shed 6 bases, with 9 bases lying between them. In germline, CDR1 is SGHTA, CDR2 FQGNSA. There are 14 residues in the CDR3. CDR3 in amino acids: CASSLGLQAGELFF. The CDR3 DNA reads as TGTGCCAGCAGCTTAGGGCTACAAGCCGGGGAGCTGTTTTTT.

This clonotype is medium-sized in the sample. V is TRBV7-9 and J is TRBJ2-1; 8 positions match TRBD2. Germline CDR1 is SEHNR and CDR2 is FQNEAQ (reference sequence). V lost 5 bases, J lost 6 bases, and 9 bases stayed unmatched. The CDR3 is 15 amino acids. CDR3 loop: CASSPSSGSTNEQFF. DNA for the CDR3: TGTGCCAGCAGCCCCAGCAGCGGGAGTACCAATGAGCAGTTCTTC.

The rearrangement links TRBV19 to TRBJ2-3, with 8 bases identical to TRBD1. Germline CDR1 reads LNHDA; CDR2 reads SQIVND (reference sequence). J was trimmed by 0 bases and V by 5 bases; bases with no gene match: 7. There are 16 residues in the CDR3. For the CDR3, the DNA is TGTGCCAGTAGTGGTGGGGACAGGAAAAGCACAGATACGCAGTATTTT. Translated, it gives CASSGGDRKSTDTQYF.

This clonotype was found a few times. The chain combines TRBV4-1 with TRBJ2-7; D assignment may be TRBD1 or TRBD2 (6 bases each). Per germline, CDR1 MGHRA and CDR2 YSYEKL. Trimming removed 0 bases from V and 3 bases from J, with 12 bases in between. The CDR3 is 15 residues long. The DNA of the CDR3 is TGCGCCAGCAGCCAAGACCGCGGGACATACTACGAGCAGTACTTC. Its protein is CASSQDRGTYYEQYF.

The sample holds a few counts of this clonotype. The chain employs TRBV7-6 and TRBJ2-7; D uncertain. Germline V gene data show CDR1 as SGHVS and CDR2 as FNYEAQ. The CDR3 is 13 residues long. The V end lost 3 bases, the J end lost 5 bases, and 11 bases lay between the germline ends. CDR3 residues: CASSLTTVDEQYV. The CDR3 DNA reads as TGTGCCAGCAGCTTGACAACGGTGGACGAGCAGTACGTC.

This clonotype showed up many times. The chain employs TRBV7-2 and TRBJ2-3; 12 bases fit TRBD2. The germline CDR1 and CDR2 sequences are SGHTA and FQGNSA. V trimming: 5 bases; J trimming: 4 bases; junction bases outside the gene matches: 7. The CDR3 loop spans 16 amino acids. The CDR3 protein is CASSPTLAGGPDTQYF. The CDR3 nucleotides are TGTGCCAGCAGCCCAACCCTAGCGGGAGGGCCAGATACGCAGTATTTT.

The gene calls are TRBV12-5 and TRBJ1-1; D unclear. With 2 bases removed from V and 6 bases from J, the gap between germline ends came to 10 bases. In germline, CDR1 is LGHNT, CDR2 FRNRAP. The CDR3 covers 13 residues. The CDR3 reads CASGLTGRAEAFF. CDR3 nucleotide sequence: TGTGCTAGTGGTTTGACCGGACGGGCTGAAGCTTTCTTT.

CDR3 sequence reads: CASSVARGGGGDQPQHF. In nucleotides, the CDR3 is TGTGCCAGCAGCGTGGCCAGGGGAGGCGGGGGGGATCAGCCCCAGCATTTT. The genes are TRBV7-8 and TRBJ1-5; D might be TRBD1 (6 bases). This CDR3 has 17 residues. Trimming took off 5 bases at V and 5 bases at J, with 22 bases between the two ends. The germline gives CDR1 SGHVS, CDR2 FQNEAQ.

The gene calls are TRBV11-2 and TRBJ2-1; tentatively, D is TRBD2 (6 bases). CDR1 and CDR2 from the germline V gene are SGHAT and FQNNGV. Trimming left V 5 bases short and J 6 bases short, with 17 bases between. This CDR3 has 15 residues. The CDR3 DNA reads TGTGCCAGCAGCGTCGGCGGGACCATCGTCAATGAGCAGTTCTTC. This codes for CASSVGGTIVNEQFF.

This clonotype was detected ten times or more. The CDR3 nucleotides are TGTGCCAGCAGCTTAGTTTGGGATGCCACTGAAGCTTTCTTT. Encoded protein: CASSLVWDATEAFF. The chain uses TRBV7-9 and TRBJ1-1; D is unresolved. Trimming took 1 base from V and 4 from J, leaving 10 bases between them. Germline values: CDR1 SEHNR, CDR2 FQNEAQ (reference sequence). The CDR3 has 14 amino acids.

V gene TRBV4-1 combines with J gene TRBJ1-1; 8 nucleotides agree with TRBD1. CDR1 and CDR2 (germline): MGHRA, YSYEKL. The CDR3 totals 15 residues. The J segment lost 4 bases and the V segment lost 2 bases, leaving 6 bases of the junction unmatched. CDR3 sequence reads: CASSQKTGVGTEAFF. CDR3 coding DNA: TGCGCCAGCAGCCAAAAGACAGGGGTGGGCACTGAAGCTTTCTTT.

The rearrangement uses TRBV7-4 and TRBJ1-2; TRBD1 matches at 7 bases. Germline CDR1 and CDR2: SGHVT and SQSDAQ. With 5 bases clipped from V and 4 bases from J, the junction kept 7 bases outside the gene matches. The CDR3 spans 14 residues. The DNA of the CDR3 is TGTGCCAGCAGCCACGGACAGGAAAGCTATGGCTACACCTTC. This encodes CASSHGQESYGYTF.

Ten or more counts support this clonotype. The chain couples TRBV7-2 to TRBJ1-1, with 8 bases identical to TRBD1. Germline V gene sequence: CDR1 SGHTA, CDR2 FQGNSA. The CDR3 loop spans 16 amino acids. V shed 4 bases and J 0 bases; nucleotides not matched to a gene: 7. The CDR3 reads CASSSWTGLMNTEAFF. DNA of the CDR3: TGTGCCAGCAGCTCATGGACAGGGCTCATGAACACTGAAGCTTTCTTT.

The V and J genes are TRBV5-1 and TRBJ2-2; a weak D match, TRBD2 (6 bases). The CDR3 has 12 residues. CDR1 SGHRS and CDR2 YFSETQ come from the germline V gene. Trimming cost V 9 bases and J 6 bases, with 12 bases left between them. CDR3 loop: CATSAGPGELFF. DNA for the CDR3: TGCGCCACCTCCGCGGGACCCGGGGAGCTGTTTTTT. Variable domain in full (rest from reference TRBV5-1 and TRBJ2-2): KAGVTQTPRYLIKTRGQQVTLSCSPISGHRSVSWYQQTPGQGLQFLFEYFSETQRNKGNFPGRFSGRQFSNSRSEMNVSTLELGDSALYLCATSAGPGELFFGEGSRLTVL.

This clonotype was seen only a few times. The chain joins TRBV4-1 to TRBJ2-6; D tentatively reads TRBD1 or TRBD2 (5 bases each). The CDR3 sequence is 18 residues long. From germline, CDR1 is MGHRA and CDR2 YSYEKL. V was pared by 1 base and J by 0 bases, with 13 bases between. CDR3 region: CASSQGGTRHSGANVLTF. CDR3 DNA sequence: TGCGCCAGCAGCCAAGGGGGGACCAGACACTCTGGGGCCAACGTCCTGACTTTC.

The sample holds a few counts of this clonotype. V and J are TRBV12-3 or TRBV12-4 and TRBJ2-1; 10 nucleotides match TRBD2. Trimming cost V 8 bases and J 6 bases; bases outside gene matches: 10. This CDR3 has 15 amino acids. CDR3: CASARAGGPVNEQFF. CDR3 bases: TGTGCCAGCGCAAGAGCGGGAGGGCCCGTCAATGAGCAGTTCTTC.

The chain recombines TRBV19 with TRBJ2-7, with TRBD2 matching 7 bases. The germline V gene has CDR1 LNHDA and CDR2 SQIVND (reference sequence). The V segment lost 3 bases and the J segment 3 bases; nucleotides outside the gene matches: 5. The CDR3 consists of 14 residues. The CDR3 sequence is CASSIPGGSYEQYF. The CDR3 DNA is TGTGCCAGTAGTATCCCCGGCGGGAGCTACGAGCAGTACTTC.

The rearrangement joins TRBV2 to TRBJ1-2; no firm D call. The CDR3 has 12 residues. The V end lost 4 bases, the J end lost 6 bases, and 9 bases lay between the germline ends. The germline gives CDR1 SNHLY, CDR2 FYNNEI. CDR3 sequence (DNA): TGTGCCAGCAGTGGAGGGTTTCATGGCTACACCTTC. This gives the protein CASSGGFHGYTF.

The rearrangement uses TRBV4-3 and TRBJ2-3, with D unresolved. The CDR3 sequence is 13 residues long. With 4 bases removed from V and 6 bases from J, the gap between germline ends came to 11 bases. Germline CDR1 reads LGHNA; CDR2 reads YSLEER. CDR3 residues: CASSLIVMDTQYF. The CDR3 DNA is TGCGCCAGCAGCCTAATTGTGATGGATACGCAGTATTTT.

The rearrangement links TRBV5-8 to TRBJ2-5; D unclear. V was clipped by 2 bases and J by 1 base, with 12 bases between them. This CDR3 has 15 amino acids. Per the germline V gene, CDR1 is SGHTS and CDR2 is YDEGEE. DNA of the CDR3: TGTGCCAGCAGCTTAAACTTCCCTCTCCAAGAGACCCAGTACTTC. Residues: CASSLNFPLQETQYF.

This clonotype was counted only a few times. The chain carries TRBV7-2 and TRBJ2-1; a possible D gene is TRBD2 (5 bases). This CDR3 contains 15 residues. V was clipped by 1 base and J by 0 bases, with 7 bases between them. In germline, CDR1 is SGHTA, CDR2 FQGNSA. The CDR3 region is CASSLDLASYNEQFF. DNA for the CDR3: TGTGCCAGCAGCTTAGACCTAGCCTCCTACAATGAGCAGTTCTTC.